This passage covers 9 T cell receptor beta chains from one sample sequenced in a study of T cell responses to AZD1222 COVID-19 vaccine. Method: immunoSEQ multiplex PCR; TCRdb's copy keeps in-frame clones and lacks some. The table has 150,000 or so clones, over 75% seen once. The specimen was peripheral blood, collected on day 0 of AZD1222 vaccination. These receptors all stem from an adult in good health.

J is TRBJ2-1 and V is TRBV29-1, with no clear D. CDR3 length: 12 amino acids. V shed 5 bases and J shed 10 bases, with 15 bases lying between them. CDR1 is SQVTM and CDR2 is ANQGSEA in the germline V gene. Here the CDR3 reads CSVPVGSWEQFF. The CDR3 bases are TGCAGCGTTCCGGTGGGTAGCTGGGAGCAGTTCTTC.

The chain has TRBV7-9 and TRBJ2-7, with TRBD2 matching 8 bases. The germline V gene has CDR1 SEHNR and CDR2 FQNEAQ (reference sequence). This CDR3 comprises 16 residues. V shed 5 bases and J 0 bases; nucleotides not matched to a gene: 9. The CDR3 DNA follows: TGTGCCAGCAGCGCAGGGCCTAGCGGGTCCTCCTACGAGCAGTACTTC. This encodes CASSAGPSGSSYEQYF. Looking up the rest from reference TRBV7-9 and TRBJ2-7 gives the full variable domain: DTGVSQNPRHKITKRGQNVTFRCDPISEHNRLYWYRQTLGQGPEFLTYFQNEAQLEKSRLLSDRFSAERPKGSFSTLEIQRTEQGDSAMYLCASSAGPSGSSYEQYFGPGTRLTVT.

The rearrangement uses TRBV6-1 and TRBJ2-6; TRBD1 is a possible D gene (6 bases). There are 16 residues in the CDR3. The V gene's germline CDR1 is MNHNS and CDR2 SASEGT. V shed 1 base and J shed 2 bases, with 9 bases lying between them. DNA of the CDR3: TGTGCCAGCAGTGAAGAAGGGGGAACTGGGGCCAACGTCCTGACTTTC. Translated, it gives CASSEEGGTGANVLTF.

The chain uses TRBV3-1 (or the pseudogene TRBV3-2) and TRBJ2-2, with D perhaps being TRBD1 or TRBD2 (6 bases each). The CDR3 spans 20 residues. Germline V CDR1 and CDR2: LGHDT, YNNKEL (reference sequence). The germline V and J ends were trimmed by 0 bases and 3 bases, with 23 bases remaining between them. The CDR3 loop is CASSQDPGGAGWWDTGELFF. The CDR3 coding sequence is TGTGCCAGCAGCCAAGATCCCGGGGGCGCGGGGTGGTGGGACACCGGGGAGCTGTTTTTT.

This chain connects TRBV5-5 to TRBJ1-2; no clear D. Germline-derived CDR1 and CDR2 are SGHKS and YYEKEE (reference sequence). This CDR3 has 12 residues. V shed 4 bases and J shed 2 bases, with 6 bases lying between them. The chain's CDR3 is CASSALNYGYTF. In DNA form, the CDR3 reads TGTGCCAGCAGCGCACTAAACTATGGCTACACCTTC.

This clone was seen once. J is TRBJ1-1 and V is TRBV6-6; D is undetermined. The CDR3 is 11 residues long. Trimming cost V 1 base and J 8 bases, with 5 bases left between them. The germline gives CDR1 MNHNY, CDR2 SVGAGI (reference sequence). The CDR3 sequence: CASSYLGEAFF. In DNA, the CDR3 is TGTGCCAGCAGTTACTTGGGAGAAGCTTTCTTT.

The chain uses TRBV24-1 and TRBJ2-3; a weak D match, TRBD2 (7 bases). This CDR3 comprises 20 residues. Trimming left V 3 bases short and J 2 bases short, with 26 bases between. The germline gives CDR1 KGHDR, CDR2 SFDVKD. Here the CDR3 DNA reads TGTGCCACCAGTGATCCGCAGGGGTTTAGCGGGCAACTTTACACAGATACGCAGTATTTT. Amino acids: CATSDPQGFSGQLYTDTQYF.

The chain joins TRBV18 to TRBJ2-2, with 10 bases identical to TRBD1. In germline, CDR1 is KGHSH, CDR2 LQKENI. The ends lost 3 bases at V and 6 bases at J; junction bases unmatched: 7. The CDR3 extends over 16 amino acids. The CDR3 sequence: CASSPQRQGAAGELFF. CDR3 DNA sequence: TGTGCCAGCTCACCCCAGAGACAGGGGGCGGCCGGGGAGCTGTTTTTT. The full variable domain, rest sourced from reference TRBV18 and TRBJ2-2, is NAGVMQNPRHLVRRRGQEARLRCSPMKGHSHVYWYRQLPEEGLKFMVYLQKENIIDESGMPKERFSAEFPKEGPSILRIQQVVRGDSAAYFCASSPQRQGAAGELFFGEGSRLTVL.

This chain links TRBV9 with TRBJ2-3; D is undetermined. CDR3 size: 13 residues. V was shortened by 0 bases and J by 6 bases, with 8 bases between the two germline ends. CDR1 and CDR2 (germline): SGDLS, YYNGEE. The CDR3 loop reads CASSVAVFDTQYF. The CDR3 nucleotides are TGTGCCAGCAGCGTAGCGGTATTTGATACGCAGTATTTT.